The 27 T cell receptor beta chains presented below share a single source sample, sequenced in a study of cytomegalovirus exposure and HLA in healthy donors. PCR was performed using 60 Vbeta and 13 Jbeta primers. The repertoire was sequenced with immunoSEQ multiplex PCR; TCRdb's copy has only in-frame clones and lacks some. The sample lists 190,000 or so clones, roughly 80% seen once, with around 6.3% in the top ten. The sequencing input was PBMCs. The receptors come from a woman aged 45 to 65 in good health and CMV-seropositive.

The chain uses TRBV19 and TRBJ2-5; 10 bases line up with TRBD2. This CDR3 is built from 16 residues. Trimming cost V 5 bases and J 5 bases; bases outside gene matches: 11. Germline CDR1 is LNHDA and CDR2 is SQIVND (reference sequence). The CDR3: CASSSGAGGPGETQYF. CDR3 DNA sequence: TGTGCCAGTAGTTCGGGAGCGGGAGGGCCGGGGGAGACCCAGTACTTC.

The chain links TRBV15 to TRBJ2-1, with TRBD1 matching over 8 bases. This CDR3 comprises 14 residues. From germline, CDR1 is LNHNV and CDR2 YYDKDF (reference sequence). The V segment lost 1 base and the J segment 7 bases; nucleotides outside the gene matches: 3. CDR3 region: CATSRAGQVNEQFF. In DNA form, the CDR3 reads TGTGCCACCAGCAGAGCGGGACAGGTAAATGAGCAGTTCTTC.

Concerning this clone itself: Additional DNA sequences in this sample encode the identical CDR3. The chain carries TRBV7-6 and TRBJ2-2; 9 nucleotides line up with TRBD1. Germline lookup yields CDR1 SGHVS and CDR2 FNYEAQ. The CDR3 is made up of 16 amino acids. Trimming removed 5 bases from V and 0 bases from J; junction bases left unmatched: 4. The CDR3 reads CASSPRQGANTGELFF. CDR3 sequence (DNA): TGTGCCAGCAGCCCCCGACAGGGGGCGAACACCGGGGAGCTGTTTTTT.

The chain recombines TRBV13 with TRBJ1-4; possibly TRBD1 for D (5 bases). The CDR3 has 13 residues. Germline CDR1 and CDR2: PRHDT and FYEKMQ (reference sequence). The V and J ends lost 5 bases and 8 bases respectively, with 12 bases between them. CDR3 sequence reads: CASSRGGREKLFF. The CDR3 DNA reads as TGTGCCAGCAGCCGGGGGGGAAGGGAAAAACTGTTTTTT.

The chain uses TRBV7-2 and TRBJ2-2; the D gene is possibly TRBD2 (5 bases). Germline values: CDR1 SGHTA, CDR2 FQGNSA. V lost 4 bases and J lost 7, with 16 bases in between. This CDR3 is 15 amino acids long. The CDR3 DNA reads TGTGCCAGCAGCTCTCCTCCGGGAACGGGCGGGGAGCTGTTTTTT. Amino acid sequence: CASSSPPGTGGELFF.

V and J are TRBV2 and TRBJ2-2, with 7 bases that match TRBD2. V gave up 11 bases and J gave up 0 bases; unmatched junction bases: 6. Per germline, CDR1 SNHLY and CDR2 FYNNEI. CDR3 length: 14 amino acids. The CDR3 loop is CAHSLAPNTGELFF. In DNA form, the CDR3 reads TGTGCCCATTCACTAGCGCCGAACACCGGGGAGCTGTTTTTT.

The CDR3 DNA is TGTGCCAGCAGCTTAGATATCAGGGGTGAGCAGTTCTTC. Translating it yields CASSLDIRGEQFF. The rearrangement joins TRBV11-2 to TRBJ2-1, with D possibly TRBD1 on 6 matching bases. From germline, CDR1 is SGHAT and CDR2 FQNNGV. V lost 0 bases, J lost 9 bases, and 9 bases lay in between. This CDR3 contains 13 residues. Full variable domain (outside the CDR3, taken from reference TRBV11-2 and TRBJ2-1): EAGVAQSPRYKIIEKRQSVAFWCNPISGHATLYWYQQILGQGPKLLIQFQNNGVVDDSQLPKDRFSAERLKGVDSTLKIQPAKLEDSAVYLCASSLDIRGEQFFGPGTRLTVL.

Comment on this clone: The germline gene is not matched at one end of the junction; a read error may be the cause. V gene TRBV18 combines with J gene TRBJ1-1; 7 nucleotides agree with TRBD1. The germline V gene has CDR1 KGHSH and CDR2 LQKENI. The CDR3 has 14 residues. The CDR3 DNA reads TGTGCCAGCTCACCGGGGTTGGAGGGGGCTGAGGCTTTCTTT. Amino acid sequence: CASSPGLEGAEAFF.

This sequence joins TRBV5-1 and TRBJ2-4; 8 positions agree with TRBD2. Germline V gene data show CDR1 as SGHRS and CDR2 as YFSETQ. The CDR3 length is 17 residues. The ends lost 0 bases at V and 0 bases at J; junction bases unmatched: 5. CDR3: CASSLAIAGSAKNIQYF. The CDR3 region has the DNA TGCGCCAGCAGCTTGGCCATAGCGGGGTCAGCCAAAAACATTCAGTACTTC.

The V call is TRBV28, the J call TRBJ1-5; TRBD1 agrees at 7 bases. CDR3 length: 14 amino acids. Per the germline V gene, CDR1 is MDHEN and CDR2 is SYDVKM. Germline trimming cut 8 bases from V and 0 bases from J; bases unmatched to any gene: 4. The CDR3 sequence is CASLTGNSNQPQHF. CDR3 in DNA: TGTGCCAGCCTGACAGGGAATAGCAATCAGCCCCAGCATTTT. The variable domain in full, completed from reference TRBV28 and TRBJ1-5, reads DVKVTQSSRYLVKRTGEKVFLECVQDMDHENMFWYRQDPGLGLRLIYFSYDVKMKEKGDIPEGYSVSREKKERFSLILESASTNQTSMYLCASLTGNSNQPQHFGDGTRLSIL.

The V call is TRBV25-1, the J call TRBJ2-1, with D possibly TRBD2 on 6 matching bases. Per the germline V gene, CDR1 is MGHDK and CDR2 is SYGVNS. The V end was cut by 5 bases, the J end by 6 bases, with 23 bases between. This CDR3 region has 17 residues. The CDR3 coding sequence is TGTGCCAGCAGTTCGATGGGGGAGGCCTCTCCACTCAATGAGCAGTTCTTC. It specifies CASSSMGEASPLNEQFF.

V and J are TRBV7-8 and TRBJ2-4; TRBD2 aligns across 7 bases. J was trimmed by 9 bases and V by 5 bases; bases with no gene match: 4. Germline V lookup: CDR1 SGHVS, CDR2 FQNEAQ. CDR3 length equals 12 residues. The CDR3 coding sequence is TGTGCCAGCAGCCCCGGGAGGACCATTCAGTACTTC. Translating gives CASSPGRTIQYF. The whole variable domain, filled in from reference TRBV7-8 and TRBJ2-4, reads GAGVSQSPRYKVAKRGQDVALRCDPISGHVSLFWYQQALGQGPEFLTYFQNEAQLDKSGLPSDRFFAERPEGSVSTLKIQRTQQEDSAVYLCASSPGRTIQYFGAGTRLSVL.

The table lists this clone with a few counts. This chain connects TRBV19 to TRBJ1-1; D remains ambiguous. The CDR3 is 11 amino acids. The V and J ends lost 7 bases and 4 bases respectively, with 7 bases between them. Germline lookup yields CDR1 LNHDA and CDR2 SQIVND (reference sequence). The CDR3 coding sequence is TGTGCCAGTATGCAGATCACTGAAGCTTTCTTT. Its translation: CASMQITEAFF.

This chain connects TRBV27 to TRBJ1-2; 12 bases map to TRBD1. V lost 6 bases, J lost 7 bases, and 9 bases stayed unmatched. CDR3 length: 15 residues. CDR1 MNHEY and CDR2 SMNVEV come from the germline V gene (reference sequence). CDR3 nucleotides: TGTGCCAGCAGGTCCCTGGGACAGGGGGCATTTGGCTACACCTTC. The encoded protein is CASRSLGQGAFGYTF.

The chain employs TRBV28 and TRBJ1-5, with TRBD1 identical over 7 bases. V lost 5 bases to trimming and J lost 6 bases; unmatched junction nucleotides: 13. There are 16 residues in the CDR3. Germline V gene lookup returns CDR1 MDHEN and CDR2 SYDVKM. DNA of the CDR3: TGTGCCAGCAGTCCAGAACGGAGGGGGCGGTTTCAGCCCCAGCATTTT. Encoded protein: CASSPERRGRFQPQHF.

This chain uses TRBV5-1 with TRBJ2-2, with D perhaps TRBD1 (6 bases). Trimming stripped 0 bases from V and 10 bases from J, with 16 bases between. Germline assignment: CDR1 SGHRS and CDR2 YFSETQ. This CDR3 spans 15 amino acids. The CDR3, as DNA: TGCGCCAGCAGCTTGGCACCAGACAGGCCGACGGAGCTGTTTTTT. Protein sequence: CASSLAPDRPTELFF.

The rearrangement links TRBV15 to TRBJ1-5, with D uncertain. Germline V CDR1 and CDR2: LNHNV, YYDKDF (reference sequence). This CDR3 has 13 residues. V lost 2 bases and J 5 bases, leaving 7 bases between the germline ends. Here the CDR3 DNA reads TGTGCCACCAGCAGAAATGTAGATCAGCCCCAGCATTTT. This sequence encodes CATSRNVDQPQHF.

The V gene is TRBV28, the J gene TRBJ2-1; 10 bases are shared with TRBD2. The CDR3 sequence is 17 residues long. J was trimmed by 9 bases and V by 2 bases; bases with no gene match: 13. The germline gives CDR1 MDHEN, CDR2 SYDVKM. The CDR3 reads CASSLVPGLAPLGEQFF. CDR3 nucleotide sequence: TGTGCCAGCAGTTTAGTACCGGGACTAGCGCCCCTAGGTGAGCAGTTCTTC.

The chain is built from TRBV28 and TRBJ1-5; TRBD1 matches at 10 bases. The CDR3 spans 17 residues. V dropped 2 bases and J dropped 2; count of bases not matched to a gene: 6. Germline lookup yields CDR1 MDHEN and CDR2 SYDVKM. Here the CDR3 reads CASSLSPGTGGNQPQHF. The CDR3 bases are TGTGCCAGCAGTTTAAGTCCCGGGACAGGGGGCAATCAGCCCCAGCATTTT.

This chain links TRBV4-3 with TRBJ2-1; 7 bases align to TRBD1. The CDR3 consists of 16 residues. CDR1 LGHNA and CDR2 YSLEER come from the germline V gene. J gave up 6 bases and V 3 bases, and 11 bases lay outside the gene matches. CDR3 nucleotide sequence: TGCGCCAGCAGCCATACCGGGACAGTGGTCCCCAATGAGCAGTTCTTC. This gives the protein CASSHTGTVVPNEQFF.

Only one count was recorded for this clone. The V and J genes are TRBV6-5 and TRBJ1-6; TRBD1 aligns across 10 bases. There are 15 residues in the CDR3. Germline values: CDR1 MNHEY, CDR2 SVGAGI. Trimming removed 5 bases from V and 9 bases from J; junction bases left unmatched: 7. The CDR3 sequence is CASSPGTGALSPLHF. In DNA, the CDR3 is TGTGCCAGCAGTCCCGGGACAGGGGCGCTTTCACCCCTCCACTTT.

The chain joins TRBV7-2 to TRBJ2-1; D ambiguous. V was trimmed by 2 bases and J by 5 bases, leaving 10 bases between them. Germline CDR1 reads SGHTA; CDR2 reads FQGNSA. The CDR3 is 14 amino acids. The CDR3 protein is CASSLTRAHNEQFF. The CDR3 region has the DNA TGTGCCAGCAGCTTAACCCGCGCCCACAATGAGCAGTTCTTC.

This chain connects TRBV28 to TRBJ2-2, with 7 nucleotides matching TRBD2. The germline V gene encodes CDR1 MDHEN and CDR2 SYDVKM. The CDR3 has 12 amino acids. V gave up 9 bases and J gave up 6 bases; unmatched junction bases: 4. CDR3 sequence (DNA): TGTGCCAGTAGCGGACTAGCCGGGGAGCTGTTTTTT. It yields the protein CASSGLAGELFF.

The chain couples TRBV20-1 to TRBJ2-5; D is unresolved. The CDR3 is 11 amino acids. Trimming took off 6 bases at V and 7 bases at J, with 12 bases between the two ends. Looked up from germline, CDR1 is DFQATT and CDR2 is SNEGSKA (reference sequence). The CDR3 here is CSASDSGTQYF. In DNA, the CDR3 is TGCAGTGCCTCCGACTCGGGGACCCAGTACTTC.

The rearrangement links TRBV5-1 to TRBJ2-1; D possibly corresponds to TRBD2 (6 bases). The CDR3 spans 14 residues. V gave up 4 bases and J gave up 4 bases, with 12 bases separating them. The germline CDR1 and CDR2 sequences are SGHRS and YFSETQ. CDR3 residues: CASSLLSGYNEQFF. The CDR3 bases are TGCGCCAGCAGCCTACTTAGCGGTTACAATGAGCAGTTCTTC. The complete variable domain, with remaining parts taken from reference TRBV5-1 and TRBJ2-1, reads KAGVTQTPRYLIKTRGQQVTLSCSPISGHRSVSWYQQTPGQGLQFLFEYFSETQRNKGNFPGRFSGRQFSNSRSEMNVSTLELGDSALYLCASSLLSGYNEQFFGPGTRLTVL.

The rearrangement joins TRBV4-3 to TRBJ2-3; TRBD2 agrees at 8 bases. V trimming: 4 bases; J trimming: 2 bases; junction bases outside the gene matches: 11. The CDR3 extends over 17 amino acids. Germline values: CDR1 LGHNA, CDR2 YSLEER. The CDR3 coding sequence is TGCGCCAGCAGCCCTTTTCCGGGACTAGTACCCACAGATACGCAGTATTTT. Its protein is CASSPFPGLVPTDTQYF.

The chain recombines TRBV18 with TRBJ2-7, with TRBD1 matching over 7 bases. The J segment lost 0 bases and the V segment lost 4 bases, leaving 3 bases of the junction unmatched. The CDR3 runs 14 residues. Germline loops: CDR1 KGHSH, CDR2 LQKENI. In DNA form, the CDR3 reads TGTGCCAGCTCACGTGGGACAGACTCCTACGAGCAGTACTTC. This translates into CASSRGTDSYEQYF.